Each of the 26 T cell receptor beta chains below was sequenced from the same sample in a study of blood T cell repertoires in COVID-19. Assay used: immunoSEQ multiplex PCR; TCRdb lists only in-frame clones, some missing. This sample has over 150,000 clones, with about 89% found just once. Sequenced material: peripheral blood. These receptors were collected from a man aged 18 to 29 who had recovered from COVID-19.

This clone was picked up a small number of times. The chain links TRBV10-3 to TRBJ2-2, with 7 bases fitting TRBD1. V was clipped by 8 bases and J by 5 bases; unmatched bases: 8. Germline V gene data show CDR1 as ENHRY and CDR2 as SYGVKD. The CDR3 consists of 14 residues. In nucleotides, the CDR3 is TGTGCCATCGGAGTTCAGGGGGAAACCGGGGAGCTGTTTTTT. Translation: CAIGVQGETGELFF.

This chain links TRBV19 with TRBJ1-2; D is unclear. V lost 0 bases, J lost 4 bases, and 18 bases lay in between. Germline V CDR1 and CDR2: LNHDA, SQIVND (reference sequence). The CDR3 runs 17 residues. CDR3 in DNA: TGTGCCAGTAGTATAGATTTAGGCAGACTCAAAGTCTATGGCTACACCTTC. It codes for CASSIDLGRLKVYGYTF.

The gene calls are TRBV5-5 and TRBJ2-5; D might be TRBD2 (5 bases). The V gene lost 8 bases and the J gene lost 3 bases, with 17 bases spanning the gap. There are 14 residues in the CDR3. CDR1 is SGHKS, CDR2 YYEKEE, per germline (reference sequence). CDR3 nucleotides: TGTGCCAGTCTTTTAGGACTCAGCGAAGAGACCCAGTACTTC. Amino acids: CASLLGLSEETQYF.

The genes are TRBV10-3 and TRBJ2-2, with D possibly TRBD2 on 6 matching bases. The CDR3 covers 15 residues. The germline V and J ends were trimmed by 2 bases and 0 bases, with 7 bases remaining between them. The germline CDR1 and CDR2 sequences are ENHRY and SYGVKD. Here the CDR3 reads CAISERDSNTGELFF. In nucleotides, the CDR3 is TGTGCCATCAGTGAGAGGGACTCGAACACCGGGGAGCTGTTTTTT.

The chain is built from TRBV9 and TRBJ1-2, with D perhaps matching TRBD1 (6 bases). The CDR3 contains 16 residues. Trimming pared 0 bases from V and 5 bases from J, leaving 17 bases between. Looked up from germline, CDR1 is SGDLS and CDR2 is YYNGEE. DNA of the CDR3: TGTGCCAGCAGCGTAGCTCGGGGGGCTCAGGAGTATGGCTACACCTTC. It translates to CASSVARGAQEYGYTF. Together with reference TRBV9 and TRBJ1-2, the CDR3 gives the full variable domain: DSGVTQTPKHLITATGQRVTLRCSPRSGDLSVYWYQQSLDQGLQFLIQYYNGEERAKGNILERFSAQQFPDLHSELNLSSLELGDSALYFCASSVARGAQEYGYTFGSGTRLTVV.

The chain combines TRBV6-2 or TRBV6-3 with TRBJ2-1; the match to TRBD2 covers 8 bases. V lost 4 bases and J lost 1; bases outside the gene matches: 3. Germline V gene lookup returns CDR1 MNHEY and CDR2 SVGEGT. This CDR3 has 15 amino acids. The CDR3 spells CASSSTGGSYNEQFF. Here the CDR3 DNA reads TGTGCCAGCAGTTCTACGGGAGGGTCCTACAATGAGCAGTTCTTC.

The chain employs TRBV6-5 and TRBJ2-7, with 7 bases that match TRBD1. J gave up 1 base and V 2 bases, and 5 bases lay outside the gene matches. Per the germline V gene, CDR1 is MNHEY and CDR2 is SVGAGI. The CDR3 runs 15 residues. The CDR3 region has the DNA TGTGCCAGCAGTTACCAAAACAGGGGTTCCTACGAGCAGTACTTC. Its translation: CASSYQNRGSYEQYF.

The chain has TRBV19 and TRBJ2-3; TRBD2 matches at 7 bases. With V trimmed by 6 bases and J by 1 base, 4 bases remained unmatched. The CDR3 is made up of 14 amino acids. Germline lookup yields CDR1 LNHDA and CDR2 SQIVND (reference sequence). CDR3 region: CASSWSGGTDTQYF. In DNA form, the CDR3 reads TGTGCCAGTAGCTGGAGCGGGGGCACAGATACGCAGTATTTT. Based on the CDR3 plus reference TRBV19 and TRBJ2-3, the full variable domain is DGGITQSPKYLFRKEGQNVTLSCEQNLNHDAMYWYRQDPGQGLRLIYYSQIVNDFQKGDIAEGYSVSREKKESFPLTVTSAQKNPTAFYLCASSWSGGTDTQYFGPGTRLTVL.

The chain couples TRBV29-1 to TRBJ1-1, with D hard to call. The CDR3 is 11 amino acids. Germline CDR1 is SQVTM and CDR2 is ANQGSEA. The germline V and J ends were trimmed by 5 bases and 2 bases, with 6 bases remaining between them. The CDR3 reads CSVSHNTEAFF. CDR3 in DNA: TGCAGCGTTAGCCATAACACTGAAGCTTTCTTT.

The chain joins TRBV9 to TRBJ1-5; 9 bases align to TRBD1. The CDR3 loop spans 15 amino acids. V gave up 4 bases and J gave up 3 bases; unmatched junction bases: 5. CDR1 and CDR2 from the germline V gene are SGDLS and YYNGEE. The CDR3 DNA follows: TGTGCCAGCAGCACGGGGACAGGGACCAATCAGCCCCAGCATTTT. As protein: CASSTGTGTNQPQHF.

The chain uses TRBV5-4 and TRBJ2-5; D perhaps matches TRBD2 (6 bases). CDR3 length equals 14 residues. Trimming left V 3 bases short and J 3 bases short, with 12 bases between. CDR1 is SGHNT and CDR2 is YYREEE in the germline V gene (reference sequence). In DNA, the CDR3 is TGTGCCAGCAGCTCGCCGGGAGCCAAAGAGACCCAGTACTTC. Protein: CASSSPGAKETQYF.

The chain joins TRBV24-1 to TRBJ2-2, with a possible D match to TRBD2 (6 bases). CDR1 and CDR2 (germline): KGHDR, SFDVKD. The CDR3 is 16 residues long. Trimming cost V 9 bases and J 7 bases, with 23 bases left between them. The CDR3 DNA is TGTGCCACCTCCGATAATACAGGCGGGGATATCGGGGAGCTGTTTTTT. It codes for CATSDNTGGDIGELFF.

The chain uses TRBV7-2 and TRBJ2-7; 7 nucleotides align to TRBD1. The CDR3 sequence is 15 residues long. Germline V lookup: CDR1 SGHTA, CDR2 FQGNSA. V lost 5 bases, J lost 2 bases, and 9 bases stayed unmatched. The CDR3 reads CASSVTGTATYEQYF. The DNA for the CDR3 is TGTGCCAGCAGCGTCACCGGGACAGCTACCTACGAGCAGTACTTC. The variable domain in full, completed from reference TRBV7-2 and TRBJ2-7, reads GAGVSQSPSNKVTEKGKDVELRCDPISGHTALYWYRQSLGQGLEFLIYFQGNSAPDKSGLPSDRFSAERTGGSVSTLTIQRTQQEDSAVYLCASSVTGTATYEQYFGPGTRLTVT.

CDR3 nucleotides: TGTGCCTGGAGTAGAGCCCACCTTCTTGAAGCTTTCTTT. It specifies CAWSRAHLLEAFF. J is TRBJ1-1 and V is TRBV30; no definite D call. This CDR3 has 13 residues. V was trimmed by 2 bases and J by 7 bases, leaving 14 bases between them. CDR1 GTSNPN and CDR2 SVGIG come from the germline V gene (reference sequence).

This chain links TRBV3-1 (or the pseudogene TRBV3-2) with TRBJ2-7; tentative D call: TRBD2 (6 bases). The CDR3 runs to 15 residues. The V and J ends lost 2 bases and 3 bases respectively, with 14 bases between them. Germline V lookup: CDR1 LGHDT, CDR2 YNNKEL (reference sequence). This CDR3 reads CASSQKEFGGYEQYF. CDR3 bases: TGTGCCAGCAGCCAAAAGGAATTCGGGGGCTACGAGCAGTACTTC.

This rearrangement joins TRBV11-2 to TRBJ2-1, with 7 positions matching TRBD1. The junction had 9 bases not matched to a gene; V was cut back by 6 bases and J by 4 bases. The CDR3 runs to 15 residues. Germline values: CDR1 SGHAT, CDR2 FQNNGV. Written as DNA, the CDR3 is TGTGCCAGCAGTAGATCGGGACAGATATACAATGAGCAGTTCTTC. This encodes CASSRSGQIYNEQFF.

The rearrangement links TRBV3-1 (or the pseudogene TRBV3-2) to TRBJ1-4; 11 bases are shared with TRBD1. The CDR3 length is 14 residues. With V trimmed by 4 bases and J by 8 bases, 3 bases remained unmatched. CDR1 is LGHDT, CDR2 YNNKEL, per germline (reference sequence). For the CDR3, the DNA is TGTGCCAGCAGCCCCCGGACAGGGGGCGAAAAACTGTTTTTT. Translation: CASSPRTGGEKLFF.

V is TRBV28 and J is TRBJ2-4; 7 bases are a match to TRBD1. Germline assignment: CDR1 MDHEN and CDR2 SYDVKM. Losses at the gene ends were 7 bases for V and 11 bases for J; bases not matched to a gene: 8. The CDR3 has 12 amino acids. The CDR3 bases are TGTGCCAGCACCCCGAGGACAGGTGTTCAGTACTTC. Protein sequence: CASTPRTGVQYF.

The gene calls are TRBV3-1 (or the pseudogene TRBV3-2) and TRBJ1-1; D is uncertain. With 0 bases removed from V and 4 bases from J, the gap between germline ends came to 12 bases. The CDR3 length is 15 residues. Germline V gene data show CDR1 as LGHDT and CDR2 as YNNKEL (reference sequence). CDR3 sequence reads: CASSQESLRSTEAFF. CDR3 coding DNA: TGTGCCAGCAGCCAAGAGAGCCTTCGTTCCACTGAAGCTTTCTTT.

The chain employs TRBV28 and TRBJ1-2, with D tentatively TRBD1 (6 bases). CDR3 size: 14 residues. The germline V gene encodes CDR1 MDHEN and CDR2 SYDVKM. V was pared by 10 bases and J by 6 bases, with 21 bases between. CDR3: CATQGGPRLDGYTF. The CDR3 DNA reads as TGTGCCACCCAAGGGGGACCCCGACTGGATGGCTACACCTTC.

The CDR3 reads CASSPGRTGKVREQYF. CDR3 bases: TGTGCCAGCAGTCCAGGTCGGACAGGGAAGGTGCGCGAGCAGTACTTC. This sequence joins TRBV28 and TRBJ2-7; 8 bases match TRBD1. CDR3 size: 16 residues. Germline V gene lookup returns CDR1 MDHEN and CDR2 SYDVKM. V was clipped by 5 bases and J by 6 bases; unmatched bases: 15.

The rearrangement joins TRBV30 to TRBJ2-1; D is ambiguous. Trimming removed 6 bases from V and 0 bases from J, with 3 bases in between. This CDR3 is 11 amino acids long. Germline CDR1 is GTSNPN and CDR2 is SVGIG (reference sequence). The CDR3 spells CACFSYNEQFF. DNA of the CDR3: TGTGCCTGCTTCTCCTACAATGAGCAGTTCTTC.

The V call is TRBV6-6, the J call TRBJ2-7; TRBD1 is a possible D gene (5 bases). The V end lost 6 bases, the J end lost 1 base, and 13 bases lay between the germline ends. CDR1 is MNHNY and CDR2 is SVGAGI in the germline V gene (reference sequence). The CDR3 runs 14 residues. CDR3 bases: TGTGCCAGCAGCTCTGACCCAGGGTCCTACGAGCAGTACTTC. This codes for CASSSDPGSYEQYF.

This CDR3 reads CASSVETPTGELFF. The CDR3 DNA sequence: TGTGCCAGCAGCGTAGAGACACCCACCGGGGAGCTGTTTTTT. The chain couples TRBV9 to TRBJ2-2, with unresolved D. Trimming stripped 0 bases from V and 4 bases from J, with 7 bases between. The CDR3 loop spans 14 amino acids. CDR1 SGDLS and CDR2 YYNGEE come from the germline V gene.

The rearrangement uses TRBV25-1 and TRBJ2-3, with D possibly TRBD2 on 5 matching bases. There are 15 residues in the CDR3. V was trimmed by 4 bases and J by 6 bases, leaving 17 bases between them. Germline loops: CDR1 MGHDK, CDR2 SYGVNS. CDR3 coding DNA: TGTGCCAGCAGTGTTTGGACTGGGCCCTATGATACGCAGTATTTT. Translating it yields CASSVWTGPYDTQYF.

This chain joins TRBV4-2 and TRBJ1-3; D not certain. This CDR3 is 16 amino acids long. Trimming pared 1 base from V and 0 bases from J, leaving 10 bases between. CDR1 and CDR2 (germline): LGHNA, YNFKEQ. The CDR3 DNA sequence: TGTGCCAGCAGCCAAGTAGGAGCCTTCTCTGGAAACACCATATATTTT. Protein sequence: CASSQVGAFSGNTIYF.